The rows below give T cell receptor beta chains drawn from one sample of a study of blood T cell repertoires in COVID-19. Generated by immunoSEQ multiplex PCR, the TCRdb table keeps only in-frame clones and is missing some. The sample lists 70,000 to 95,000 clones, about four fifths occurring once. The sequenced sample consisted of peripheral blood. All receptors come from a woman in her seventies with acute or convalescent COVID-19. The CDR3 runs from the conserved cysteine through the conserved F or W. The D gene is left open where the match is weak. Clone size is shown for a subset of rows, as once, few, many or a class of expanded clone.

clone_size j_call d_call v_call cdr3_nt cdr3_aa
NA TRBJ2-1 NA TRBV20-1 TGCAGTGCTAGTTCCTACGGGGAACGGTTCTTC CSASSYGERFF
NA TRBJ1-4 TRBD1 TRBV10-1 TGCGCCAGGAGAGATAATCAGGGGGTTGGTAATGAAAAACTGTTTTTT CARRDNQGVGNEKLFF
NA TRBJ1-4 NA TRBV3-1/TRBV3-2 TGTGCCAGCAGCCAAGATCGGGGAGGGAAACTGTTTTTT CASSQDRGGKLFF
NA TRBJ2-3 NA TRBV7-6 TGTGCCAGCAGCTCCAGGAGGGGAACCCAAAACACAGATACGCAGTATTTT CASSSRRGTQNTDTQYF
once TRBJ2-7 NA TRBV18 TGTGCCAGCTCCCTTCGAGAGTTCAACGAGCAGTACTTC CASSLREFNEQYF
NA TRBJ2-1 TRBD2 TRBV9 TGTGCCAGCAGCGTAGCTATTAGGACTAGCGATTACAATGAGCAGTTCTTC CASSVAIRTSDYNEQFF
NA TRBJ2-7 NA TRBV3-1/TRBV3-2 TGTGCCAGCAGCCAGGGACATGCCTACGAGCAGTACTTC CASSQGHAYEQYF
NA TRBJ1-3 NA TRBV18 TGTGCCAGCTCACCCGCCAGATATCCTGGAAACACCATATATTTT CASSPARYPGNTIYF
NA TRBJ1-1 TRBD1 TRBV5-1 TGCGCCAGCAGGCCTACAGGGGGCGCGGGTGAAGCTTTCTTT CASRPTGGAGEAFF
NA TRBJ1-2 TRBD1 TRBV28 TGTGCCAGCAGTCCAGGGGACAGGGAGTACTATGGCTACACCTTC CASSPGDREYYGYTF
NA TRBJ1-5 TRBD1 TRBV19 TGTGCCAGTAGTAGGACAGGGGGCGCGGGTGACCAGCCCCAGCATTTT CASSRTGGAGDQPQHF
NA TRBJ2-7 TRBD1 TRBV6-5 TGTGCCAGCAATCACAGGGGGCGGTCCACATACGAGCAGTACTTC CASNHRGRSTYEQYF
few TRBJ1-2 NA TRBV19 TGTGCCAGTAGTATTTTGGGCCCTGAGAGCTACACCTTC CASSILGPESYTF
NA TRBJ2-5 TRBD2 TRBV2 TGTGCCGGTTCTAGCGGGAGGGCCAGGGAGACCCAGTACTTC CAGSSGRARETQYF
NA TRBJ1-1 NA TRBV28 TGTGCCAGCAGTTTACCCCCCCAGACTGAAGCTTTCTTT CASSLPPQTEAFF
NA TRBJ2-3 NA TRBV11-3 TGTGCCAGCAGCTTCTCAGATACGCAGTATTTT CASSFSDTQYF
NA TRBJ2-1 NA TRBV18 TGTGCCAGCTCACCACCGGAGGTGGGGGCGCAGAGTGAGCAGTTCTTC CASSPPEVGAQSEQFF
NA TRBJ2-3 TRBD2 TRBV12-3/TRBV12-4 TGTGCCAGCACACTAGCGACCACAGATACGCAGTATTTT CASTLATTDTQYF
NA TRBJ1-2 TRBD1 TRBV30 TGTGCCTGGAGTGTAGACTTCGGCAGGGGGCGAGGCTACACCTTC CAWSVDFGRGRGYTF
NA TRBJ1-4 NA TRBV15 TGTGCCACCAGCAGAGATCAGGGCCGAGGCGAAAAACTGTTTTTT CATSRDQGRGEKLFF
NA TRBJ2-5 NA TRBV5-1 TGCGCCAGCAGCTTGGGGGCCGGAGAGACCCAGTACTTC CASSLGAGETQYF
NA TRBJ1-4 TRBD1 TRBV15 TGTGCCACCAGCAGTGTGACAGGGGGCCACGAAAAACTGTTTTTT CATSSVTGGHEKLFF
NA TRBJ1-4 NA TRBV28 TGTGCCACCAGTTCTTATCCGGACTCGTATGAAAAACTGTTTTTT CATSSYPDSYEKLFF
NA TRBJ2-7 TRBD1 TRBV19 TGTGCCAGTAGCCCTCTAGGACAGGGCCCATACGAGCAGTACTTC CASSPLGQGPYEQYF
few TRBJ1-5 TRBD1 TRBV28 TGTGCCAGCAGTCGAGGGGGCCTCAATCAGCCCCAGCATTTT CASSRGGLNQPQHF
NA TRBJ2-5 NA TRBV19 TGTGCCAGTAGGTCACTTCAAGAGACCCAGTACTTC CASRSLQETQYF
few TRBJ1-1 NA TRBV19 TGTGCCAGTAGGAGGGCCGATTTGAACACTGAAGCTTTCTTT CASRRADLNTEAFF
NA TRBJ2-3 NA TRBV7-9 TGTGCCAGCAGCTCAGGGGTCCCCTCGCATACGCAGTATTTT CASSSGVPSHTQYF
once TRBJ2-1 TRBD2 TRBV10-2 TGCGCCAGCAGTGAGTCGAGGACTAGCGGGAGGGCCAAGCAGTTCTTC CASSESRTSGRAKQFF
NA TRBJ1-6 NA TRBV5-1 TGCGCCAGCAGCACGACAGGACCTAATTCACCCCTCCACTTT CASSTTGPNSPLHF
NA TRBJ1-6 TRBD1 TRBV6-5 TGTGCCAGCAGTTACAGGGGACAGTCCTATAATTCACCCCTCCACTTT CASSYRGQSYNSPLHF
NA TRBJ1-1 NA TRBV24-1 TGTGCCACCAGCCGGGGGGGAGGGATGTTGAACACTGAAGCTTTCTTT CATSRGGGMLNTEAFF
few TRBJ2-1 TRBD1 TRBV4-1 TGCGCCAGCAGCCAAGGACAGGGGCCCTTGAACAATGAGCAGTTCTTC CASSQGQGPLNNEQFF
few TRBJ1-4 TRBD1 TRBV28 TGTGCCAGCAGTGACAGGGGGCAGGTCCAACCCAATGAAAAACTGTTTTTT CASSDRGQVQPNEKLFF
NA TRBJ2-5 NA TRBV6-5 TGTGCCAGCAGATACGGTCTAAGGGAGGAGACCCAGTACTTC CASRYGLREETQYF
NA TRBJ2-7 NA TRBV29-1 TGCAGCGTTGCGGTTAGCTCCTACGAGCAGTACTTC CSVAVSSYEQYF
NA TRBJ1-4 TRBD1 TRBV3-1/TRBV3-2 TGTGCCAGCAGTCGACAGGGGGCAACTAATGAAAAACTGTTTTTT CASSRQGATNEKLFF
NA TRBJ1-2 TRBD1 TRBV19 TGTGCCAGTAGTATAGGCCACGGGACAGTCCTCCGCACCTTC CASSIGHGTVLRTF
NA TRBJ2-7 NA TRBV9 TGTGCCTCTCGGGCTGGCAGCGGCGAGCAGTACTTC CASRAGSGEQYF
NA TRBJ2-3 NA TRBV6-6 TGTGCCAGCAGCCTAGGTGCGGTAGATACGCAGTATTTT CASSLGAVDTQYF
few TRBJ2-7 TRBD2 TRBV11-2 TGTGCCAGCAGCTTAGCCGGGGAGGGTTCCTACGAGCAGTACTTC CASSLAGEGSYEQYF
NA TRBJ2-7 NA TRBV6-5 TGTGCCAGCAGTTACTCGAGACAGTTCTCCTACGAGCAGTACTTC CASSYSRQFSYEQYF
NA TRBJ2-7 TRBD1 TRBV6-6 TGTGCCAGCAGTTACTCGAGACAGGGGGGGCGGCAGTACTTC CASSYSRQGGRQYF
NA TRBJ2-1 TRBD2 TRBV11-3 TGTGCCAGCACCCAACGGACCTCTCCGGGACTAGCGGGTAACAATGAGCAGTTCTTC CASTQRTSPGLAGNNEQFF
few TRBJ1-5 TRBD1 TRBV30 TGTGCCTGGACCCTTGCCGGGACAGGGGTTCAGCCCCAGCATTTT CAWTLAGTGVQPQHF
NA TRBJ2-6 NA TRBV19 TGTGCCAGCCGGGAGTCTGGGGCCAACGTCCTGACTTTC CASRESGANVLTF
NA TRBJ2-1 NA TRBV18 TGTGCCAGCTCACCAAAGGAAAGGGGTGAGCAGTTCTTC CASSPKERGEQFF
NA TRBJ2-7 TRBD2 TRBV28 TGTGCCAGCATAAGATCGGGGGGATACGAGCAGTACTTC CASIRSGGYEQYF
once TRBJ1-1 NA TRBV20-1 TGCAGTGCTAGTTGGCTGAACACTGAAGCTTTCTTT CSASWLNTEAFF
NA TRBJ2-2 TRBD2 TRBV10-3 TGTGCCATCAGTGACGCGGGGGACACCGGGGAGCTGTTTTTT CAISDAGDTGELFF
NA TRBJ1-1 NA TRBV14 TGTGCCAGCAGCTTCCGACTGGGGAACACTGAAGCTTTCTTT CASSFRLGNTEAFF
NA TRBJ2-2 NA TRBV7-3 TGTGCCAGCAGCTTAGGACTCAACACCGGGGAGCTGTTTTTT CASSLGLNTGELFF
once TRBJ1-4 NA TRBV30 TGTGCCTGGAGTGTTCACGGCCTAGAGGGTGAAAAACTGTTTTTT CAWSVHGLEGEKLFF